The next 19 T cell receptor beta chains were all read from a single sample in a study of blood T cell repertoires in COVID-19. Profiled with immunoSEQ multiplex PCR; TCRdb holds only in-frame clones, not every one. Here the sample spans roughly 66,000 clones, more than 90% being singletons. Specimen: peripheral blood. The source of these receptors is a human donor with active COVID-19. The donor label of this sample is uncertain.

The CDR3 nucleotides read TGTGCCACCATGATGGGACAGGGGGTTACCGGGGAGCTGTTTTTT. It encodes CATMMGQGVTGELFF. The chain has TRBV24-1 and TRBJ2-2; 11 bases are a match to TRBD1. CDR3 length: 15 amino acids. CDR1 is KGHDR and CDR2 is SFDVKD in the germline V gene. V shed 8 bases and J 5 bases; nucleotides not matched to a gene: 6.

This sequence joins TRBV7-2 and TRBJ1-1; no clear D gene. The germline V gene has CDR1 SGHTA and CDR2 FQGNSA. V gave up 3 bases and J gave up 1 base, with 6 bases separating them. This CDR3 has 13 amino acids. The CDR3 spells CASSFSGNTEAFF. CDR3 coding DNA: TGTGCCAGCAGCTTCTCCGGGAACACTGAAGCTTTCTTT.

This clone came up a few times. The genes are TRBV4-1 and TRBJ2-7, with 7 bases lining up with TRBD2. Losses at the gene ends were 1 base for V and 3 bases for J; bases not matched to a gene: 9. CDR1 is MGHRA and CDR2 is YSYEKL in the germline V gene. This CDR3 is 16 amino acids long. CDR3 sequence reads: CASSQGVAGVVYEQYF. CDR3 nucleotide sequence: TGCGCCAGCAGCCAAGGGGTCGCGGGAGTAGTCTACGAGCAGTACTTC.

The chain employs TRBV5-6 and TRBJ1-5; D perhaps matches TRBD1 (5 bases). Germline V lookup: CDR1 SGHDT, CDR2 YYEEEE. V was cut by 3 bases and J by 7 bases, with 14 bases left in between. The CDR3 totals 14 residues. CDR3 protein: CASSSLGGVQPQHF. DNA of the CDR3: TGTGCCAGCAGCTCCCTGGGAGGGGTCCAGCCCCAGCATTTT.

This sequence joins TRBV15 and TRBJ1-1; D possibly corresponds to TRBD1 (6 bases). The CDR3 loop spans 14 amino acids. Germline CDR1 LNHNV, CDR2 YYDKDF (reference sequence). V gave up 1 base and J gave up 5 bases, with 11 bases separating them. CDR3 sequence: CATSRGGGRTEAFF. The CDR3 bases are TGTGCCACCAGCAGAGGCGGGGGGCGTACTGAAGCTTTCTTT.

The V call is TRBV19, the J call TRBJ2-2; D remains ambiguous. The CDR3 sequence is 12 residues long. Germline CDR1 and CDR2: LNHDA and SQIVND (reference sequence). The germline V and J ends were trimmed by 5 bases and 2 bases, with 3 bases remaining between them. CDR3 nucleotides: TGTGCCAGTAGTCTTAACACCGGGGAGCTGTTTTTT. Translating it yields CASSLNTGELFF. The full variable domain, in which reference TRBV19 and TRBJ2-2 provide the parts outside the CDR3, is DGGITQSPKYLFRKEGQNVTLSCEQNLNHDAMYWYRQDPGQGLRLIYYSQIVNDFQKGDIAEGYSVSREKKESFPLTVTSAQKNPTAFYLCASSLNTGELFFGEGSRLTVL.

The J gene is TRBJ2-1, the V gene TRBV24-1; TRBD1 aligns across 11 bases. V lost 4 bases to trimming and J lost 9 bases; unmatched junction nucleotides: 7. The CDR3 covers 15 residues. The germline V gene has CDR1 KGHDR and CDR2 SFDVKD. This CDR3 is CATSDLRDRGFEQFF. CDR3 DNA: TGTGCCACCAGTGACCTCCGGGACAGGGGGTTTGAGCAGTTCTTC.

The chain links TRBV9 to TRBJ2-3; TRBD1 matches at 9 bases. The trim removed 0 bases at V and 1 base at J, leaving 12 bases unmatched. Germline V lookup: CDR1 SGDLS, CDR2 YYNGEE. The CDR3 is 19 amino acids. The DNA of the CDR3 is TGTGCCAGCAGCGTAGACGGAGGGGGACAGGGCTGGGGCACAGATACGCAGTATTTT. This sequence encodes CASSVDGGGQGWGTDTQYF.

The CDR3 sequence is CATSRDTRAGRNNEQFF. CDR3 sequence (DNA): TGTGCCACCAGCAGAGATACGAGAGCGGGACGCAACAATGAGCAGTTCTTC. The chain joins TRBV15 to TRBJ2-1; 7 positions match TRBD2. CDR3 length equals 17 residues. Germline CDR1 reads LNHNV; CDR2 reads YYDKDF (reference sequence). V lost 0 bases and J lost 5; bases outside the gene matches: 10.

The chain has TRBV5-8 and TRBJ1-1; D is unclear. Germline V gene data show CDR1 as SGHTS and CDR2 as YDEGEE. The CDR3 consists of 15 residues. V lost 0 bases to trimming and J lost 1 base, with 10 bases between them. CDR3 amino acids: CASSLGNLGNTEAFF. CDR3 DNA sequence: TGTGCCAGCAGCTTGGGAAACCTAGGGAACACTGAAGCTTTCTTT. Filled out from reference TRBV5-8 and TRBJ1-1, the complete variable domain reads EAGVTQSPTHLIKTRGQQATLRCSPISGHTSVYWYQQALGLGLQFLLWYDEGEERNRGNFPPRFSGRQFPNYSSELNVNALELEDSALYLCASSLGNLGNTEAFFGQGTRLTVV.

The chain couples TRBV7-2 to TRBJ1-1, with D unclear. Germline CDR1 and CDR2: SGHTA and FQGNSA. The length of the CDR3 is 15 residues. The V gene lost 1 base and the J gene lost 0 bases, with 9 bases spanning the gap. DNA of the CDR3: TGTGCCAGCAGCTTAGTCGGCGGCATGAACACTGAAGCTTTCTTT. Amino acid sequence: CASSLVGGMNTEAFF.

This clone appeared once. The chain joins TRBV9 to TRBJ2-7; TRBD1 aligns across 8 bases. Germline V lookup: CDR1 SGDLS, CDR2 YYNGEE. V was pared by 3 bases and J by 4 bases, with 9 bases of the junction left unmatched. The CDR3 is made up of 15 amino acids. The DNA for the CDR3 is TGTGCCAGCAGCGAGGGGGCAGGGGGCGGGTACGAGCAGTACTTC. It translates to CASSEGAGGGYEQYF.

The chain uses TRBV5-8 and TRBJ1-1; D gene ambiguous. From germline, CDR1 is SGHTS and CDR2 YDEGEE. There are 14 residues in the CDR3. V shed 1 base and J shed 0 bases, with 7 bases lying between them. The CDR3 nucleotides are TGTGCCAGCAGCTTGTCGGTTTTGAACACTGAAGCTTTCTTT. It is translated as CASSLSVLNTEAFF. The full variable domain, with the rest looked up from reference TRBV5-8 and TRBJ1-1, is EAGVTQSPTHLIKTRGQQATLRCSPISGHTSVYWYQQALGLGLQFLLWYDEGEERNRGNFPPRFSGRQFPNYSSELNVNALELEDSALYLCASSLSVLNTEAFFGQGTRLTVV.

The V gene is TRBV5-4, the J gene TRBJ2-7; TRBD2 matches 16 bases. There are 16 residues in the CDR3. V trimming: 4 bases; J trimming: 6 bases; junction bases outside the gene matches: 7. Germline V CDR1 and CDR2: SGHNT, YYREEE (reference sequence). The CDR3 region has the DNA TGTGCCAGCAGCCCTCCGGGACTAGCGGGAGGGGGCGAGCAGTACTTC. Amino acids: CASSPPGLAGGGEQYF.

The rearrangement joins TRBV27 to TRBJ1-5, with D tentatively TRBD1 (5 bases). V lost 8 bases, J lost 2 bases, and 16 bases lay in between. The germline V gene encodes CDR1 MNHEY and CDR2 SMNVEV (reference sequence). This CDR3 contains 15 residues. The CDR3 loop is CASVDSGGGNQPQHF. CDR3 DNA: TGTGCCAGCGTCGACTCGGGGGGGGGCAATCAGCCCCAGCATTTT.

This clone appeared a single time. The chain employs TRBV6-2 or TRBV6-3 and TRBJ2-1; D ambiguous. The germline CDR1 and CDR2 sequences are MNHEY and SVGEGT. The CDR3 is 12 amino acids. V dropped 2 bases and J dropped 8 bases, with 7 bases sitting between them. The CDR3 is CASSYGGYEQFF. The CDR3 DNA follows: TGTGCCAGCAGTTACGGCGGCTATGAGCAGTTCTTC.

This rearrangement joins TRBV3-1 (or the pseudogene TRBV3-2) to TRBJ2-1; 8 bases line up with TRBD2. Germline loops: CDR1 LGHDT, CDR2 YNNKEL (reference sequence). Trimming took 4 bases from V and 8 from J; bases not matched to a gene: 4. This CDR3 has 13 amino acids. CDR3 loop: CASSLAGNDEQFF. CDR3 coding DNA: TGTGCCAGCAGCCTAGCGGGAAACGATGAGCAGTTCTTC.

J is TRBJ2-3 and V is TRBV14; D gene ambiguous. There are 14 residues in the CDR3. Germline CDR1 reads SGHDN; CDR2 reads FVKESK. The V end lost 4 bases, the J end lost 2 bases, and 10 bases lay between the germline ends. This CDR3 is CASSPSQFTDTQYF. The CDR3 bases are TGTGCCAGCAGCCCCTCTCAGTTCACAGATACGCAGTATTTT.

J is TRBJ1-1 and V is TRBV6-5, with 7 positions matching TRBD1. This CDR3 comprises 15 residues. Per the germline V gene, CDR1 is MNHEY and CDR2 is SVGAGI. V dropped 5 bases and J dropped 6; count of bases not matched to a gene: 12. This CDR3 reads CASSPNPTGLAEAFF. The CDR3 DNA is TGTGCCAGCAGTCCCAACCCGACAGGGTTGGCTGAAGCTTTCTTT.